This is a list of T cell receptor beta chains from one sample in a study of technical replicates of blood from several donors. Generated by immunoSEQ multiplex PCR, the TCRdb table keeps only in-frame clones and is missing some. The sample includes about 73,000 clones, over 90% seen only once; the top ten take approximately 4.4%. The sample comprised PBMCs. Every receptor here comes from a human donor in good health. Some clones in this sample may be carry-over from other donors' samples. Each CDR3 is given without its conserved first and last residue. The D gene is left open where the match is weak. Size is omitted from some rows. Given values are once, few, many or a class for expanded clones.

clone_size,v_call,d_call,j_call,cdr3_aa
large,TRBV7-9,TRBD1,TRBJ2-7,ASSLRDRVGEQY
.,TRBV6-5,.,TRBJ1-5,ASSYYNLDQPQH
.,TRBV6-5,.,TRBJ2-5,ASRNRGTGEETQY
.,TRBV6-6,.,TRBJ2-1,ASSLPPGDVYIEQF
.,TRBV5-1,.,TRBJ1-4,ASSSGEGNEKLF
few,TRBV7-8,TRBD1,TRBJ1-1,ASSSYTGGFTEAF
once,TRBV30,.,TRBJ1-3,AWTPGGGTSGNTIY
.,TRBV9,.,TRBJ2-1,ASSLRGSGDNEQF
.,TRBV7-2,.,TRBJ2-7,ASSIPYGEQY
.,TRBV6-1,.,TRBJ2-5,ATKDRGEETQY
.,TRBV27,TRBD1,TRBJ2-7,ASSISPGQGFAYEQY
.,TRBV19,TRBD2,TRBJ2-1,ASSITSGLYNEQF
.,TRBV29-1,.,TRBJ2-7,SATATGVNEQY
.,TRBV5-8,.,TRBJ1-1,ASSFTRGTEAF
.,TRBV9,.,TRBJ1-6,ASSVGQNYNSPLH
.,TRBV7-3,.,TRBJ2-3,ASSVTDTQY
.,TRBV7-2,TRBD2,TRBJ2-2,ASSFSGGENTGELF
.,TRBV6-5,.,TRBJ2-2,ASSYYITGELF
.,TRBV27,TRBD1,TRBJ2-1,ASSRGQGVYNEQF
.,TRBV7-2,TRBD2,TRBJ2-1,ASSRLADFYNEQF
.,TRBV30,TRBD2,TRBJ2-7,AWSVTAGGPVLEQY
few,TRBV19,TRBD2,TRBJ2-1,ASSIDQGLAGDNEQF
.,TRBV19,TRBD1,TRBJ2-2,ASLDRGLTGELF
once,TRBV9,.,TRBJ2-3,ASSVAIADTQY
.,TRBV19,.,TRBJ2-7,ASSLDGGYEQY
once,TRBV5-1,.,TRBJ2-2,ASTTWVGFNTGELF
once,TRBV29-1,TRBD1,TRBJ2-5,SVRGQGEGTQY
.,TRBV10-1,.,TRBJ1-3,ASSVLGTRAANTIY
.,TRBV6-6,.,TRBJ2-2,ASSSPAGRDGELF
.,TRBV9,TRBD1,TRBJ2-6,ASSFRDRGAGANVLT
.,TRBV7-2,TRBD2,TRBJ2-7,ASSSWTSGKKFEQY
.,TRBV4-1,.,TRBJ1-2,ASSQGSRVTGSYGYT
.,TRBV6-4,.,TRBJ2-2,ASSELGTGELF
.,TRBV7-9,.,TRBJ1-1,ASNKLGQLTTSAF
.,TRBV4-2,.,TRBJ1-2,ASSQDRQHYGYT
.,TRBV5-4,.,TRBJ2-5,ASSADPEGTQY
.,TRBV2,.,TRBJ1-1,ASMRDKNTEAF
.,TRBV9,TRBD1,TRBJ2-5,ASSLGPGQGQETQY
once,TRBV5-8,.,TRBJ2-3,ASSSGTSNTDTQY
.,TRBV27,.,TRBJ2-1,ASSLQGDNEQF
.,TRBV29-1,TRBD2,TRBJ2-1,SVESLAGGSSYNEQF
large,TRBV13,.,TRBJ1-2,ASSPRRLGEVAGYT
once,TRBV4-3,TRBD2,TRBJ2-2,ASSQAGTGGPDTGELF
.,TRBV21-1,.,TRBJ2-1,ASSKGKGDRDCYNEQF
.,TRBV6-1,.,TRBJ2-7,ASRRDNSYEQY
.,TRBV7-8,TRBD1,TRBJ1-5,ASSSTTGTNQPQH